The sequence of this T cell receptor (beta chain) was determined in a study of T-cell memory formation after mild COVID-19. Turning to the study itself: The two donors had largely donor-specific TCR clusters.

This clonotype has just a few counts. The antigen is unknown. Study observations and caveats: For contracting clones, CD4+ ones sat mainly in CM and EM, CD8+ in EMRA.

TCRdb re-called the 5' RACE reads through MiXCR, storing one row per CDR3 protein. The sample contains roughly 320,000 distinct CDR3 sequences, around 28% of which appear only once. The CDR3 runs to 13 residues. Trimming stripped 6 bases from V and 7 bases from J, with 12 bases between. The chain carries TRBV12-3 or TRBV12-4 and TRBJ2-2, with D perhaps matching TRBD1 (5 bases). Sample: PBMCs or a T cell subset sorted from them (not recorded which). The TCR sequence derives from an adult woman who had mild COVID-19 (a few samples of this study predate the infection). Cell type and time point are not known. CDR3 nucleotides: TGTGCCAGCAGATCTGGACAAGGCGGGGAGCTGTTTTTT. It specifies CASRSGQGGELFF.